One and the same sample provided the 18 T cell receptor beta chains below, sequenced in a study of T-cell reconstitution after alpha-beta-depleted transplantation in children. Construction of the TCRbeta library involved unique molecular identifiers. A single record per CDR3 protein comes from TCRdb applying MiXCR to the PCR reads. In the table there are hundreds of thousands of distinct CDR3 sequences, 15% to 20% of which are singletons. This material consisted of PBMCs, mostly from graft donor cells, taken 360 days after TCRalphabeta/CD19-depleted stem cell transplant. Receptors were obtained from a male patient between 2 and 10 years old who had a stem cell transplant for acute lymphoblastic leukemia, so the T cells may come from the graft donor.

The CDR3 loop reads CAWSPRGPGEQYF. In DNA, the CDR3 is TGTGCCTGGAGCCCCAGGGGGCCGGGCGAGCAGTACTTC. The V call is TRBV30, the J call TRBJ2-7, with TRBD1 matching over 8 bases. V was clipped by 3 bases and J by 6 bases; unmatched bases: 7. CDR1 and CDR2 (germline): GTSNPN, SVGIG (reference sequence). The CDR3 runs to 13 residues.

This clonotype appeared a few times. CDR3 sequence reads: CASSLWSGRANEQFF. CDR3 nucleotide sequence: TGTGCCAGCAGCTTATGGAGCGGGAGGGCAAATGAGCAGTTCTTC. The chain employs TRBV7-8 and TRBJ2-1; 10 positions agree with TRBD2. The junction had 5 bases not matched to a gene; V was cut back by 2 bases and J by 7 bases. CDR3 length: 15 amino acids. CDR1 SGHVS and CDR2 FQNEAQ come from the germline V gene.

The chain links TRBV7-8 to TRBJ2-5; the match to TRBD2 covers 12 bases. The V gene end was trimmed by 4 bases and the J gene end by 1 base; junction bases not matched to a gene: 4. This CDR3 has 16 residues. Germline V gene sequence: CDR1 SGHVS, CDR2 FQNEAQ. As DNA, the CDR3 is TGTGCCAGCAGCTCAGGACTAGCGGGAAGCCAAGAGACCCAGTACTTC. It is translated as CASSSGLAGSQETQYF.

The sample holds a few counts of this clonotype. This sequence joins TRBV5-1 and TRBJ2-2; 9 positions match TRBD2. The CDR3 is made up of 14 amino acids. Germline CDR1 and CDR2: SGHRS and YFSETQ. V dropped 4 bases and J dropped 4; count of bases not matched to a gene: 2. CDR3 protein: CASSPLAGTGELFF. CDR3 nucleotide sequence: TGCGCCAGCAGCCCACTAGCGGGCACCGGGGAGCTGTTTTTT.

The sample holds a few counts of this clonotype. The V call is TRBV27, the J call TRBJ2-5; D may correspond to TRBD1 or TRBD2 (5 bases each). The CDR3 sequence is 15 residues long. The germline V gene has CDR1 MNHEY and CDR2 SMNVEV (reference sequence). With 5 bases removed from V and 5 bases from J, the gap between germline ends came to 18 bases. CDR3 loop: CASSLAGPTLETQYF. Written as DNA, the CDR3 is TGTGCCAGCAGTCTAGCAGGGCCTACACTGGAGACCCAGTACTTC.

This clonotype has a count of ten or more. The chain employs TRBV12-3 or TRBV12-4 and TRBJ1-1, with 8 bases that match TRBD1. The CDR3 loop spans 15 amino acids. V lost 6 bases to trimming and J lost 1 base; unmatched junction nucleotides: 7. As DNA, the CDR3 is TGTGCCAGCAGGCCTGTAACAGGGGGGAACACTGAAGCTTTCTTT. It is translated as CASRPVTGGNTEAFF.

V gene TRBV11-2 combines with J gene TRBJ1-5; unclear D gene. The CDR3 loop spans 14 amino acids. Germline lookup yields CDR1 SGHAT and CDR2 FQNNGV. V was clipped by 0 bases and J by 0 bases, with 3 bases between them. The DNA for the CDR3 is TGTGCCAGCAGCTTAGATTATAGCAATCAGCCCCAGCATTTT. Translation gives CASSLDYSNQPQHF.

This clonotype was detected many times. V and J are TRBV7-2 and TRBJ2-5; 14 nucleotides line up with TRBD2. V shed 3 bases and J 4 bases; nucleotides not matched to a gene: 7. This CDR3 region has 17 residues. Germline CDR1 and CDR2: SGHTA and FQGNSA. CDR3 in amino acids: CASSFFLGLAGGETQYF. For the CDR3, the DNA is TGTGCCAGCAGCTTCTTTTTAGGACTAGCGGGAGGAGAGACCCAGTACTTC.

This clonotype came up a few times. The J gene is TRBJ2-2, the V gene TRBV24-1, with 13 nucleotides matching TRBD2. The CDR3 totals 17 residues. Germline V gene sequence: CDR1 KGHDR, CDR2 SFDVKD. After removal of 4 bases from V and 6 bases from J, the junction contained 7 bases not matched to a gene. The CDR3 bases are TGTGCCACCAGTGAGAACCGGGGACTAGCGGGACCCGGGGAGCTGTTTTTT. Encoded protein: CATSENRGLAGPGELFF.

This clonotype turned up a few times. Here the CDR3 reads CASSTQENYNEQFF. CDR3 nucleotides: TGTGCCAGCAGTACGCAGGAAAACTACAATGAGCAGTTCTTC. V usage is TRBV5-8 and J usage is TRBJ2-1; D unresolved. Between the trimmed V and J ends, which lost 5 bases and 3 bases, there was a span of 12 bases. This CDR3 has 14 residues. Germline V gives CDR1 SGHTS, CDR2 YDEGEE.

The CDR3 nucleotides read TGTGCCAGCAGCCCCCCGACAGGGTTCGGGTTAATTCCCGGGGAGCTGTTTTTT. Its protein product is CASSPPTGFGLIPGELFF. The chain links TRBV7-8 to TRBJ2-2; TRBD1 matches at 7 bases. V was pared by 5 bases and J by 6 bases, with 18 bases of the junction left unmatched. CDR3 length equals 18 residues. Looked up from germline, CDR1 is SGHVS and CDR2 is FQNEAQ.

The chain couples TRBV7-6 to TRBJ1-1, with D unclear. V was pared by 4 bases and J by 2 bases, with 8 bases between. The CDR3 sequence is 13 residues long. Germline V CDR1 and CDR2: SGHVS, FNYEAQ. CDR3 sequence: CASSSHPNTEAFF. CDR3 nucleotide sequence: TGTGCCAGCAGCTCGCACCCTAACACTGAAGCTTTCTTT.

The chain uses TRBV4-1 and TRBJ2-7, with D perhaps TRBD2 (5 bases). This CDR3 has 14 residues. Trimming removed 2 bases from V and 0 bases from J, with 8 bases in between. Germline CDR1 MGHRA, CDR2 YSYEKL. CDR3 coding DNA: TGCGCCAGCAGCCAACGGGGATTCTCCTACGAGCAGTACTTC. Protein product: CASSQRGFSYEQYF.

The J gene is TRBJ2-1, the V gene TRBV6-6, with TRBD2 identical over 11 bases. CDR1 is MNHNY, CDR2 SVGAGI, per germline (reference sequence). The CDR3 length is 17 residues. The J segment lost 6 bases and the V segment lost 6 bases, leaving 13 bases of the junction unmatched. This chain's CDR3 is CASRTTVGLAGFNEQFF. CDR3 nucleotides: TGTGCCAGCAGGACGACGGTTGGACTAGCGGGTTTCAATGAGCAGTTCTTC.

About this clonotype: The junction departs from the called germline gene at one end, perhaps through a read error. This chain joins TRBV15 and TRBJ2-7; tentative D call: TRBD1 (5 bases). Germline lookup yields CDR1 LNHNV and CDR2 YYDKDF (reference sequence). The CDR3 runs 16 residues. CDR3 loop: CATSRDQGVAIPSVDF. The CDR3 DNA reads TGTGCCACCAGCAGAGATCAAGGGGTCGCTATACCTTCAGTGGACTTC.

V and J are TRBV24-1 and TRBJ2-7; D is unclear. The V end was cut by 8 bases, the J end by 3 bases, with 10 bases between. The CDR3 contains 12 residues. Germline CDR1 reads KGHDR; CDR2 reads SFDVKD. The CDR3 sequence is CATTLADYEQYF. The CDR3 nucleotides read TGTGCCACCACGTTGGCAGACTACGAGCAGTACTTC.

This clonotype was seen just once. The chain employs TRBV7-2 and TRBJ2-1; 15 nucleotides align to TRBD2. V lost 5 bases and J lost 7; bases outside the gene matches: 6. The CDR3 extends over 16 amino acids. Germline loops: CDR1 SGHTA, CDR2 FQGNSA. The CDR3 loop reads CASSAGLAGGQNEQFF. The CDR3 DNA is TGTGCCAGCAGCGCCGGACTAGCGGGAGGGCAAAATGAGCAGTTCTTC.

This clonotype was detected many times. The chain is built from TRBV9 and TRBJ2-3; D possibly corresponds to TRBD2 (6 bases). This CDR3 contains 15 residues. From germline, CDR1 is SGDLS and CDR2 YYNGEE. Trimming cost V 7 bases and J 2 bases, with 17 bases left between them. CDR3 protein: CASSQVSGITDTQYF. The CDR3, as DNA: TGTGCCAGCTCACAGGTTAGCGGCATCACAGATACGCAGTATTTT. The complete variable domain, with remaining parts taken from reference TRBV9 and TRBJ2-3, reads DSGVTQTPKHLITATGQRVTLRCSPRSGDLSVYWYQQSLDQGLQFLIQYYNGEERAKGNILERFSAQQFPDLHSELNLSSLELGDSALYFCASSQVSGITDTQYFGPGTRLTVL.